This T cell receptor beta chain was identified during a study of T cells after yellow fever vaccination. Study observations and caveats: From the bulk population, abundant clonotypes could contaminate and appear within FACS-sorted repertoires.

The germline V gene has CDR1 MGHRA and CDR2 YSYEKL. V shed 0 bases, J shed 7 bases, and the junction held 12 bases outside the gene matches. This CDR3 has 18 amino acids. TCRdb reprocessed the 5' RACE reads with MiXCR, giving one entry per CDR3 protein. The sample has 300,000 or so distinct CDR3 sequences; less than 9.5% are singletons. This clonotype was observed a few times. The antigen remains unidentified. V is TRBV4-1 and J is TRBJ2-1; 10 positions match TRBD1. The input for sequencing was PBMCs, taken 45 days after the first yellow fever vaccination. The receptor was isolated from a man aged 18 to 30 who received the YFV17D yellow fever vaccine. CDR3: CASSQDRLLRQGANEQFF. CDR3 DNA sequence: TGCGCCAGCAGCCAAGATAGGTTGCTGCGACAGGGGGCGAATGAGCAGTTCTTC.